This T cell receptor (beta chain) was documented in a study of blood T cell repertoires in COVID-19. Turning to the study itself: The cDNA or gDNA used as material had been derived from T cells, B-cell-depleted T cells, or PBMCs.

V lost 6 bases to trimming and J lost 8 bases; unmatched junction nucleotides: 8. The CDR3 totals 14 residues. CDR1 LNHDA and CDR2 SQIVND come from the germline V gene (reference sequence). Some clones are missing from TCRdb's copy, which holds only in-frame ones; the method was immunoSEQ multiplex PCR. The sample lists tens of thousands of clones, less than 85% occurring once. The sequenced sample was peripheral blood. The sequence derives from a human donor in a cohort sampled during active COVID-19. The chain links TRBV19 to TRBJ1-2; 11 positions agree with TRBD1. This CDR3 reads CASRAPGQGDGYTF. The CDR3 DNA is TGTGCCAGTAGAGCACCGGGACAGGGGGACGGCTACACCTTC.